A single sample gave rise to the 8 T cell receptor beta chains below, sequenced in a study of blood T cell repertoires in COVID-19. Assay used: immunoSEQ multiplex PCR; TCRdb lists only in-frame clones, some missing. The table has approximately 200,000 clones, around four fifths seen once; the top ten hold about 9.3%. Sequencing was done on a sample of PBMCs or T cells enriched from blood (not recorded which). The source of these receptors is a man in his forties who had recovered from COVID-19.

CDR3 nucleotide sequence: TGTGCCAGCTCAGCCGGGACTACCGAGGGCTATGGCTACACCTTC. Its translation is CASSAGTTEGYGYTF. The rearrangement uses TRBV18 and TRBJ1-2; D possibly corresponds to TRBD1 (5 bases). Trimming took 5 bases from V and 4 from J, leaving 17 bases between them. Germline CDR1 reads KGHSH; CDR2 reads LQKENI. This CDR3 has 15 residues.

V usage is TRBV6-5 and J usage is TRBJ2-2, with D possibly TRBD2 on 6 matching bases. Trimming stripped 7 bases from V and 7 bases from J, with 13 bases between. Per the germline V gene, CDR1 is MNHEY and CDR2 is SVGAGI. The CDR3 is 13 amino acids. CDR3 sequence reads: CASKEGWGGELFF. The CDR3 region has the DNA TGTGCCAGCAAGGAGGGGTGGGGCGGGGAGCTGTTTTTT.

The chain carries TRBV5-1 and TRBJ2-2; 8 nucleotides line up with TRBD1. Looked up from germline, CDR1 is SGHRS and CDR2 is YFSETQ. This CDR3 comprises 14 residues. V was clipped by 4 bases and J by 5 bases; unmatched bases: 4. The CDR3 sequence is CASSPDRETGELFF. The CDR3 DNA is TGCGCCAGCAGCCCGGACAGGGAAACCGGGGAGCTGTTTTTT.

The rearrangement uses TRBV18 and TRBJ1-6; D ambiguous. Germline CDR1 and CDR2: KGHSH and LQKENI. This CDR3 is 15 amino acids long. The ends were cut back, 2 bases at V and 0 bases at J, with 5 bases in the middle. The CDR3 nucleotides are TGTGCCAGCTCACCAGGAGGCTCCTATAATTCACCCCTCCACTTT. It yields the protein CASSPGGSYNSPLHF. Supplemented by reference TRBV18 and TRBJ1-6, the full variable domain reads NAGVMQNPRHLVRRRGQEARLRCSPMKGHSHVYWYRQLPEEGLKFMVYLQKENIIDESGMPKERFSAEFPKEGPSILRIQQVVRGDSAAYFCASSPGGSYNSPLHFGNGTRLTVT.

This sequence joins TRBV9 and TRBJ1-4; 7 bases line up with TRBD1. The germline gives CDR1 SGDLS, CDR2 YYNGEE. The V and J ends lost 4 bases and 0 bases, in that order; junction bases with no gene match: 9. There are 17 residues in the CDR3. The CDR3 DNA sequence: TGTGCCAGCAGCCCCCGGGACAGAGCCACAACTAATGAAAAACTGTTTTTT. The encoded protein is CASSPRDRATTNEKLFF.

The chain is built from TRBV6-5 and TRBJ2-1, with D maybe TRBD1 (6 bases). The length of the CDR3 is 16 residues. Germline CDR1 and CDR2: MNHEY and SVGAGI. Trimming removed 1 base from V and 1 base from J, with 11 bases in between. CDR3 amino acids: CASSYLGAASYNEQFF. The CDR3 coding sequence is TGTGCCAGCAGTTACTTGGGGGCCGCGTCCTACAATGAGCAGTTCTTC.

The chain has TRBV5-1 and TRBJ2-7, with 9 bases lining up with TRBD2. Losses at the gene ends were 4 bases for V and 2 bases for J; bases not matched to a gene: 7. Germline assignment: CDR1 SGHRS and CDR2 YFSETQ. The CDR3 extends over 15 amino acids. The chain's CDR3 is CASSVLSGSTYEQYF. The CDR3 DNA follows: TGCGCCAGCAGCGTCCTTAGCGGGAGCACCTACGAGCAGTACTTC.

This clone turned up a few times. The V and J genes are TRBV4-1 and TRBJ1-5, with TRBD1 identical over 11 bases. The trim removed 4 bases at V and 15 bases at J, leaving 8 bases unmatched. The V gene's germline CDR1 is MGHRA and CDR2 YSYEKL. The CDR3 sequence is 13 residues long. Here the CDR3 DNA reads TGCGCCAGCAGCCTATCCGGGACAGGGGGTCTGCATTTT. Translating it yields CASSLSGTGGLHF.